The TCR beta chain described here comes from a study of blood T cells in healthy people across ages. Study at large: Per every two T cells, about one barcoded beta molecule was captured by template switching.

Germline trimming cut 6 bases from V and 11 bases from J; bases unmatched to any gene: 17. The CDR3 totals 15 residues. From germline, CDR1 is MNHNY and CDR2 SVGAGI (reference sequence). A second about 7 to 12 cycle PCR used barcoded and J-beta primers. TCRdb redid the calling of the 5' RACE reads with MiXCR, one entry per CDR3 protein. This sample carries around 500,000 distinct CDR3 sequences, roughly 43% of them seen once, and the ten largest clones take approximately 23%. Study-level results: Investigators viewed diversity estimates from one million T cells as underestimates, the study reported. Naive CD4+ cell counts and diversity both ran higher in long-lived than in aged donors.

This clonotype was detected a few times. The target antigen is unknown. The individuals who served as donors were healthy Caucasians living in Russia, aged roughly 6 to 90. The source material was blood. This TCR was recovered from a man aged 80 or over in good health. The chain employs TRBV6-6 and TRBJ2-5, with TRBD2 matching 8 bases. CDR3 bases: TGTGCCAGCAGGTCTTCAGCGGGAGTAGAGAATGAGCAGTACTTC. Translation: CASRSSAGVENEQYF.